This note documents a single T cell receptor (beta chain) sequence. Roughly 0.45 to 1 ug RNA was reverse transcribed with random hexamers. By means of immunoSEQ multiplex PCR, TCR beta CDR3 spanning 54 Vbeta and 13 Jbeta underwent amplification. A single record per CDR3 protein comes from TCRdb applying MiXCR to the immunoSEQ multiplex PCR reads. Among about 18,000 distinct CDR3 sequences listed, around 95% were seen once. This entry is derived from a study of CD8 T cells in Susac syndrome. CD8+ and CD4+ T cells circulating in blood were sequenced for TCR beta. Germline assignment: CDR1 LNHNV and CDR2 YYDKDF (reference sequence). This CDR3 contains 14 residues. V was clipped by 4 bases and J by 3 bases; unmatched bases: 1.

This TCR derives from a human donor in good health. The chain recombines TRBV15 with TRBJ2-2; TRBD1 aligns across 8 bases. The sample was CD8+ T cells from PBMCs. CDR3 sequence reads: CATSKGQDTGELFF. CDR3 DNA sequence: TGTGCCACCAGCAAGGGACAGGACACCGGGGAGCTGTTTTTT.